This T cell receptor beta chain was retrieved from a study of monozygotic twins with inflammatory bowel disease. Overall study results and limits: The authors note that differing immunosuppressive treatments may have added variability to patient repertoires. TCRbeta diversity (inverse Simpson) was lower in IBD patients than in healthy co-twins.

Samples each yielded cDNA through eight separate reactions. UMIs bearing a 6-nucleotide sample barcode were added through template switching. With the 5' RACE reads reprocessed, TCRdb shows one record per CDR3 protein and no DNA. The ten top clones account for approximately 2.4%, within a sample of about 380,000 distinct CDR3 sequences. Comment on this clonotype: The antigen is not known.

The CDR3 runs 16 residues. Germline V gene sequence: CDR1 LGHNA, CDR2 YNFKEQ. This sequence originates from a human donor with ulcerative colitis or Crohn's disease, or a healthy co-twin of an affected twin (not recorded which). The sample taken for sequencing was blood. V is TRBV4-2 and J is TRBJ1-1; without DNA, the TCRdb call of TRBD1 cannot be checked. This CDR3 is CASSQTLGQGNTEAFF.